The next 24 T cell receptor beta chains were all read from a single sample in a study of T cell responses to AZD1222 COVID-19 vaccine. Generated by immunoSEQ multiplex PCR, the TCRdb table keeps only in-frame clones and is missing some. The sample has 85,000 to 100,000 clones, approximately 93% seen once. The sequenced sample was peripheral blood, obtained 28 days after the second AZD1222 dose. Receptor source: an adult who received the AZD1222 COVID-19 vaccine.

V and J are TRBV19 and TRBJ2-3; the D is unclear. Germline-derived CDR1 and CDR2 are LNHDA and SQIVND (reference sequence). The CDR3 is 14 amino acids. V lost 2 bases, J lost 1 base, and 7 bases lay in between. Here the CDR3 reads CASSIQIGTDTQYF. The CDR3 DNA reads as TGTGCCAGTAGTATACAGATAGGCACAGATACGCAGTATTTT. The full variable domain, its missing parts supplied by reference TRBV19 and TRBJ2-3, is DGGITQSPKYLFRKEGQNVTLSCEQNLNHDAMYWYRQDPGQGLRLIYYSQIVNDFQKGDIAEGYSVSREKKESFPLTVTSAQKNPTAFYLCASSIQIGTDTQYFGPGTRLTVL.

The chain combines TRBV14 with TRBJ2-1; tentatively, D is TRBD2 (5 bases). Trimming cost V 1 base and J 4 bases, with 20 bases left between them. The CDR3 spans 18 residues. Germline V gene lookup returns CDR1 SGHDN and CDR2 FVKESK. CDR3 DNA sequence: TGTGCCAGCAGCCAAGGAGTTCGGAGAGGGCCGGATTACAATGAGCAGTTCTTC. Residues: CASSQGVRRGPDYNEQFF. Supplemented by reference TRBV14 and TRBJ2-1, the full variable domain reads EAGVTQFPSHSVIEKGQTVTLRCDPISGHDNLYWYRRVMGKEIKFLLHFVKESKQDESGMPNNRFLAERTGGTYSTLKVQPAELEDSGVYFCASSQGVRRGPDYNEQFFGPGTRLTVL.

This chain joins TRBV5-4 and TRBJ1-4; the D gene is possibly TRBD1 (6 bases). CDR3 size: 14 residues. Per germline, CDR1 SGHNT and CDR2 YYREEE (reference sequence). Trimming removed 3 bases at V and 3 bases at J, with 9 bases between. CDR3 loop: CASSSGTPNEKLFF. The CDR3 DNA sequence: TGTGCCAGCAGCTCCGGGACACCTAATGAAAAACTGTTTTTT.

The chain has TRBV25-1 and TRBJ2-1; 7 nucleotides match TRBD2. J lost 3 bases, V lost 7 bases, and 12 bases had no gene match. CDR1 is MGHDK and CDR2 is SYGVNS in the germline V gene. CDR3 length equals 16 residues. CDR3 sequence: CASTSAALASYNEQFF. The DNA for the CDR3 is TGTGCCAGCACCTCAGCGGCACTAGCGAGCTACAATGAGCAGTTCTTC.

This clone was picked up one time. As DNA, the CDR3 is TGCAGCGTTGGGCCCCAAGAGACCCAGTACTTC. Its protein is CSVGPQETQYF. The rearrangement joins TRBV29-1 to TRBJ2-5; no clear D. The CDR3 totals 11 residues. Germline loops: CDR1 SQVTM, CDR2 ANQGSEA. Trimming shortened V by 4 bases and J by 1 base, and 4 bases separated the two germline ends.

The V call is TRBV27, the J call TRBJ1-4; D not certain. Germline CDR1 reads MNHEY; CDR2 reads SMNVEV (reference sequence). The CDR3 loop spans 12 amino acids. With 6 bases removed from V and 12 bases from J, the gap between germline ends came to 14 bases. Here the CDR3 DNA reads TGTGCCAGCAGAACCGTTGGGAAGGAACTGTTTTTT. Its translation: CASRTVGKELFF.

This sequence joins TRBV29-1 and TRBJ2-1; D unresolved. Germline CDR1 and CDR2: SQVTM and ANQGSEA. The CDR3 contains 14 residues. V shed 6 bases and J shed 5 bases, with 17 bases lying between them. CDR3 in DNA: TGCAGCGTCAACTGGCGTACGGCCAACAATGAGCAGTTCTTC. The encoded protein is CSVNWRTANNEQFF.

The rearrangement uses TRBV20-1 and TRBJ2-3; no definite D call. This CDR3 spans 11 amino acids. Germline CDR1 DFQATT, CDR2 SNEGSKA (reference sequence). Trimming stripped 8 bases from V and 2 bases from J, with 8 bases between. The CDR3 bases are TGCAGTCCAGTAATCACAGATACGCAGTATTTT. Amino acids: CSPVITDTQYF.

The chain has TRBV27 and TRBJ1-2; perhaps TRBD1 as D (5 bases). There are 13 residues in the CDR3. Trimming left V 4 bases short and J 3 bases short, with 9 bases between. The germline V gene has CDR1 MNHEY and CDR2 SMNVEV (reference sequence). The CDR3 nucleotides read TGTGCCAGCAGTTCGGGGACGGACTATGGCTACACCTTC. This gives the protein CASSSGTDYGYTF.

This chain joins TRBV2 and TRBJ2-1; D is perhaps TRBD2 (5 bases). The V gene lost 7 bases and the J gene lost 5 bases, with 18 bases spanning the gap. CDR1 is SNHLY and CDR2 is FYNNEI in the germline V gene. The CDR3 contains 15 residues. In DNA, the CDR3 is TGTGCCAGCAAAAGACTCGTAGGGAGAAACAATGAGCAGTTCTTC. Translated: CASKRLVGRNNEQFF. The complete variable domain, with remaining parts taken from reference TRBV2 and TRBJ2-1, reads EPEVTQTPSHQVTQMGQEVILRCVPISNHLYFYWYRQILGQKVEFLVSFYNNEISEKSEIFDDQFSVERPDGSNFTLKIRSTKLEDSAMYFCASKRLVGRNNEQFFGPGTRLTVL.

The J gene is TRBJ1-5, the V gene TRBV19, with TRBD1 as a possible D gene (6 bases). This CDR3 contains 15 residues. Germline CDR1 is LNHDA and CDR2 is SQIVND (reference sequence). Between the trimmed V and J ends, which lost 5 bases and 1 base, there was a span of 12 bases. The CDR3 bases are TGTGCCAGTAGTGAATTCAGGGGAAGCAATCAGCCCCAGCATTTT. As protein: CASSEFRGSNQPQHF.

The genes are TRBV6-5 and TRBJ1-1; 8 bases match TRBD1. There are 12 residues in the CDR3. J lost 4 bases, V lost 7 bases, and 2 bases had no gene match. Germline assignment: CDR1 MNHEY and CDR2 SVGAGI. CDR3 bases: TGTGCCAGCAAAACAGGGGGCACTGAAGCTTTCTTT. Amino acids: CASKTGGTEAFF.

In DNA, the CDR3 is TGTGCCAGCAGGCCTAGAGCTGATAATTCACCCCTCCACTTT. This translates into CASRPRADNSPLHF. The J gene is TRBJ1-6, the V gene TRBV7-9, with no clear D. Trimming pared 6 bases from V and 5 bases from J, leaving 11 bases between. In germline, CDR1 is SEHNR, CDR2 FQNEAQ (reference sequence). The CDR3 runs 14 residues.

This clone was counted once. This chain connects TRBV10-3 to TRBJ2-2, with 7 bases fitting TRBD2. The germline gives CDR1 ENHRY, CDR2 SYGVKD. V shed 0 bases and J 3 bases; nucleotides not matched to a gene: 7. The CDR3 covers 17 residues. The CDR3 loop reads CAISESGGREDTGELFF. The CDR3 coding sequence is TGTGCCATCAGTGAGTCAGGTGGGAGGGAGGACACCGGGGAGCTGTTTTTT.

The chain links TRBV6-5 to TRBJ1-2, with a possible D match to TRBD1 (5 bases). The CDR3 runs 15 residues. The germline gives CDR1 MNHEY, CDR2 SVGAGI. V was trimmed by 7 bases and J by 3 bases, leaving 18 bases between them. CDR3 protein: CASTGPGPVDYGYTF. In nucleotides, the CDR3 is TGTGCCAGCACTGGGCCGGGGCCGGTGGACTATGGCTACACCTTC.

V and J are TRBV15 and TRBJ1-4, with D perhaps matching TRBD1 (5 bases). This CDR3 spans 16 amino acids. Germline V gives CDR1 LNHNV, CDR2 YYDKDF (reference sequence). The ends were cut back, 3 bases at V and 0 bases at J, with 11 bases in the middle. Here the CDR3 DNA reads TGTGCCACCAGCAGTGGGGCCCAGGCAACTAATGAAAAACTGTTTTTT. It codes for CATSSGAQATNEKLFF. The full variable domain, completed using reference TRBV15 and TRBJ1-4, is DAMVIQNPRYQVTQFGKPVTLSCSQTLNHNVMYWYQQKSSQAPKLLFHYYDKDFNNEADTPDNFQSRRPNTSFCFLDIRSPGLGDTAMYLCATSSGAQATNEKLFFGSGTQLSVL.

The chain joins TRBV28 to TRBJ2-2; D possibly corresponds to TRBD1 (5 bases). The CDR3 covers 12 residues. Germline V gives CDR1 MDHEN, CDR2 SYDVKM. Trimming took 4 bases from V and 9 from J, leaving 9 bases between them. The CDR3 nucleotides are TGTGCCAGCAGTTGGGGCAGCTGGGAGCTGTTTTTT. Translated, it gives CASSWGSWELFF.

The gene calls are TRBV7-2 and TRBJ2-1, with a weak D call TRBD2 (6 bases). With 1 base removed from V and 9 bases from J, the gap between germline ends came to 13 bases. CDR1 is SGHTA, CDR2 FQGNSA, per germline. The CDR3 extends over 14 amino acids. In DNA form, the CDR3 reads TGTGCCAGCAGCTTAGAGGGTGCGGGGCCTGAGCAGTTCTTC. Amino acids: CASSLEGAGPEQFF.

This rearrangement joins TRBV20-1 to TRBJ1-1; D gene uncertain. This CDR3 comprises 14 residues. CDR1 is DFQATT, CDR2 SNEGSKA, per germline (reference sequence). Trimming took off 3 bases at V and 1 base at J, with 12 bases between the two ends. In nucleotides, the CDR3 is TGCAGTGCTAGTGGCCCCGGGAAGAACACTGAAGCTTTCTTT. It is translated as CSASGPGKNTEAFF.

Details on this clone: In the same sample, other DNA sequences code for this CDR3. The chain is built from TRBV28 and TRBJ1-2, with D possibly matching TRBD1 (5 bases). The V and J ends lost 3 bases and 0 bases respectively, with 8 bases between them. This CDR3 region has 14 residues. Germline CDR1 is MDHEN and CDR2 is SYDVKM. As DNA, the CDR3 is TGTGCCAGCAGTTTTCAGGGTGCTAACTATGGCTACACCTTC. Translated: CASSFQGANYGYTF.

The rearrangement joins TRBV6-5 to TRBJ2-7; 9 bases align to TRBD2. The CDR3 sequence is 15 residues long. Germline CDR1 MNHEY, CDR2 SVGAGI. The trim removed 7 bases at V and 1 base at J, leaving 8 bases unmatched. The CDR3 nucleotides read TGTGCCAGCACTGCCCGGACTAGCGTGTCCTACGAGCAGTACTTC. Translating gives CASTARTSVSYEQYF.

This clone has only one observation. This chain links TRBV5-1 with TRBJ2-1; TRBD2 matches 10 bases. With V trimmed by 4 bases and J by 4 bases, 5 bases remained unmatched. CDR1 is SGHRS, CDR2 YFSETQ, per germline. This CDR3 has 15 amino acids. CDR3 protein: CASSLGTSEYNEQFF. CDR3 sequence (DNA): TGCGCCAGCAGCCTAGGGACTAGCGAGTACAATGAGCAGTTCTTC.

V is TRBV5-1 and J is TRBJ2-5, with 10 bases aligning to TRBD2. J lost 3 bases, V lost 0 bases, and 5 bases had no gene match. The CDR3 runs to 16 residues. Looked up from germline, CDR1 is SGHRS and CDR2 is YFSETQ. Here the CDR3 DNA reads TGCGCCAGCAGCTTGGCCAGGGGACTAGCGAAAGAGACCCAGTACTTC. It specifies CASSLARGLAKETQYF.

The chain recombines TRBV30 with TRBJ1-1, with 7 bases that match TRBD1. V trimming: 4 bases; J trimming: 3 bases; junction bases outside the gene matches: 5. Germline V gives CDR1 GTSNPN, CDR2 SVGIG (reference sequence). The CDR3 extends over 13 amino acids. CDR3 protein: CAWTTQGYTEAFF. CDR3 DNA sequence: TGTGCCTGGACCACACAGGGGTACACTGAAGCTTTCTTT.